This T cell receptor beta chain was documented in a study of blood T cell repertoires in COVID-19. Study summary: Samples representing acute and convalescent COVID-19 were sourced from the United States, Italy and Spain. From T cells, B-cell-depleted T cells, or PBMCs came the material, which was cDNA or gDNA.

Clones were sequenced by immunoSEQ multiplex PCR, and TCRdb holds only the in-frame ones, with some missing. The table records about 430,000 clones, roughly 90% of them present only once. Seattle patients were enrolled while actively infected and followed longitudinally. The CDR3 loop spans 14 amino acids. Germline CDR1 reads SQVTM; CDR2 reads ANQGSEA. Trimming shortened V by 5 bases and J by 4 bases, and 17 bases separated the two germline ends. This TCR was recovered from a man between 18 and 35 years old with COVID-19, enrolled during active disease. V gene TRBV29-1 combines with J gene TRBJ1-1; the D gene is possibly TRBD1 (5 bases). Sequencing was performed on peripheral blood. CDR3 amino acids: CSVLPWTLGTEAFF. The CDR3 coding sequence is TGCAGCGTTCTGCCTTGGACATTGGGCACTGAAGCTTTCTTT. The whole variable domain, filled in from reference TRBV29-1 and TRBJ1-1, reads SAVISQKPSRDICQRGTSLTIQCQVDSQVTMMFWYRQQPGQSLTLIATANQGSEATYESGFVIDKFPISRPNLTFSTLTVSNMSPEDSSIYLCSVLPWTLGTEAFFGQGTRLTVV.